The 19 T cell receptor beta chains below come from one sample, sequenced in a study of blood T cell repertoires in COVID-19. Sequencing was performed with immunoSEQ multiplex PCR; in TCRdb, only in-frame clones are kept and a portion is missing. The sample includes around 200,000 clones, 80% to 90% of them seen just once. Material for sequencing was peripheral blood. The receptor set was obtained from a man between 50 and 59 years old with acute or convalescent COVID-19.

V and J are TRBV6-5 and TRBJ2-1; TRBD1 is a possible D gene (6 bases). The CDR3 totals 15 residues. V dropped 7 bases and J dropped 4 bases, with 17 bases sitting between them. Per the germline V gene, CDR1 is MNHEY and CDR2 is SVGAGI. The CDR3 reads CASTSTDRHYNEQFF. CDR3 coding DNA: TGTGCCAGCACCTCTACCGACAGGCATTACAATGAGCAGTTCTTC.

The genes are TRBV18 and TRBJ1-6; 8 nucleotides align to TRBD1. CDR1 is KGHSH, CDR2 LQKENI, per germline. The ends lost 2 bases at V and 13 bases at J; junction bases unmatched: 10. CDR3 size: 15 residues. The CDR3 DNA is TGTGCCAGCTCACCAAAAGAACAGGGGGTTGGGCCCCTCCACTTT. It translates to CASSPKEQGVGPLHF.

The rearrangement uses TRBV4-1 and TRBJ2-7; 8 bases line up with TRBD1. CDR1 is MGHRA and CDR2 is YSYEKL in the germline V gene. The CDR3 consists of 16 residues. The junction had 8 bases not matched to a gene; V was cut back by 4 bases and J by 0 bases. CDR3: CASSPATGVDSYEQYF. The CDR3 DNA reads TGCGCCAGCAGCCCCGCGACAGGGGTAGACTCCTACGAGCAGTACTTC.

The chain couples TRBV21-1 to TRBJ1-6. TRBV21-1 constitutes a pseudogene. This CDR3 is 19 amino acids long. CDR3 amino acids: CASSQATPDSASKDSPLHF. For the CDR3, the DNA is TGTGCCAGCAGCCAAGCTACCCCCGATAGCGCATCGAAGGATTCACCCCTCCACTTT.

The CDR3 DNA reads TGTGCCAGCAGTTACTCTAGACAGGGGATAGGTGAGCAGTTCTTC. Its translation is CASSYSRQGIGEQFF. The chain links TRBV6-5 to TRBJ2-1; TRBD1 agrees at 8 bases. V was clipped by 0 bases and J by 9 bases; unmatched bases: 7. This CDR3 contains 15 residues. Germline CDR1 and CDR2: MNHEY and SVGAGI.

A word on this clone: Other DNA sequences in the same sample also yield this CDR3. This chain uses TRBV6-5 with TRBJ2-2; the D gene is possibly TRBD2 (5 bases). CDR3 size: 14 residues. V lost 7 bases to trimming and J lost 1 base, with 10 bases between them. Germline CDR1 is MNHEY and CDR2 is SVGAGI. The CDR3 loop reads CASTPGGNTGELFF. The CDR3 bases are TGTGCCAGCACTCCTGGAGGGAACACCGGGGAGCTGTTTTTT.

The chain recombines TRBV5-1 with TRBJ2-5; weak D call: TRBD2 (5 bases). Germline V lookup: CDR1 SGHRS, CDR2 YFSETQ. The CDR3 has 15 amino acids. The ends were cut back, 0 bases at V and 5 bases at J, with 14 bases in the middle. The CDR3 reads CASSLAVLTGETQYF. The CDR3 DNA is TGCGCCAGCAGCTTGGCCGTCCTCACGGGGGAGACCCAGTACTTC. Looking up the rest from reference TRBV5-1 and TRBJ2-5 gives the full variable domain: KAGVTQTPRYLIKTRGQQVTLSCSPISGHRSVSWYQQTPGQGLQFLFEYFSETQRNKGNFPGRFSGRQFSNSRSEMNVSTLELGDSALYLCASSLAVLTGETQYFGPGTRLLVL.

This clone was observed a handful of times. The V call is TRBV6-1, the J call TRBJ1-1; tentative D call: TRBD1 (5 bases). There are 12 residues in the CDR3. Germline CDR1 and CDR2: MNHNS and SASEGT. V lost 1 base, J lost 10 bases, and 10 bases lay in between. CDR3 nucleotides: TGTGCCAGCAGTGAAGTGGGGGGAAGAGCTTTCTTT. Translated, it gives CASSEVGGRAFF.

This chain joins TRBV11-2 and TRBJ1-3, with a weak D call TRBD1 (5 bases). The CDR3 has 14 amino acids. Germline CDR1 is SGHAT and CDR2 is FQNNGV. The V and J ends lost 3 bases and 3 bases respectively, with 9 bases between them. The CDR3 DNA is TGTGCCAGCAGCTTGTGGCAGGGTGGAAACACCATATATTTT. This sequence encodes CASSLWQGGNTIYF.

The J gene is TRBJ1-1, the V gene TRBV7-9; 9 nucleotides align to TRBD1. The CDR3 length is 15 residues. The V and J ends lost 3 bases and 4 bases, in that order; junction bases with no gene match: 6. Germline V gives CDR1 SEHNR, CDR2 FQNEAQ (reference sequence). CDR3 loop: CASSFLQGAGTEAFF. The DNA for the CDR3 is TGTGCCAGCAGCTTTCTACAGGGGGCGGGCACTGAAGCTTTCTTT.

The genes are TRBV19 and TRBJ1-2; 8 bases are a match to TRBD1. Germline V gene lookup returns CDR1 LNHDA and CDR2 SQIVND (reference sequence). V dropped 7 bases and J dropped 4; count of bases not matched to a gene: 11. The CDR3 runs 15 residues. The CDR3: CASIGDRRGLYGYTF. The CDR3 DNA is TGTGCCAGTATTGGGGACAGGCGAGGTCTCTATGGCTACACCTTC.

The rearrangement links TRBV5-5 to TRBJ1-6, with D possibly TRBD1 on 6 matching bases. Trimming took off 0 bases at V and 2 bases at J, with 9 bases between the two ends. Germline CDR1 is SGHKS and CDR2 is YYEKEE (reference sequence). This CDR3 region has 16 residues. The CDR3 DNA reads as TGTGCCAGCAGCTTGGGATCAGGGGCCTATAATTCACCCCTCCACTTT. This translates into CASSLGSGAYNSPLHF.

This clone was counted a single time. The chain links TRBV19 to TRBJ1-2; 8 bases are shared with TRBD1. Trimming at V came to 1 base and at J to 6 bases, leaving 10 bases not matched to a gene. The CDR3 loop spans 16 amino acids. The germline V gene encodes CDR1 LNHDA and CDR2 SQIVND (reference sequence). The chain's CDR3 is CASSIVSWAGGNGYTF. CDR3 in DNA: TGTGCCAGTAGTATAGTCAGTTGGGCAGGGGGCAATGGCTACACCTTC.

This sequence joins TRBV21-1 and TRBJ1-6; the table names TRBD1, a call not compared with the DNA. TRBV21-1 is a listed pseudogene. The CDR3 runs 16 residues. Here the CDR3 reads CASSKAETGEGSPLHF. As DNA, the CDR3 is TGTGCCAGCAGCAAAGCAGAGACAGGGGAGGGCTCACCCCTCCACTTT.

The sample holds one count of this clone. The chain links TRBV5-1 to TRBJ1-4; TRBD1 is a possible D gene (5 bases). This CDR3 has 15 residues. V lost 2 bases and J 5 bases, leaving 13 bases between the germline ends. Germline CDR1 SGHRS, CDR2 YFSETQ. The DNA of the CDR3 is TGCGCCAGCAGCTTCAGAGACAGCTTAAATGAAAAACTGTTTTTT. This gives the protein CASSFRDSLNEKLFF.

This clone was seen only a few times. V is TRBV5-4 and J is TRBJ2-7; tentative D call: TRBD1 (6 bases). The V gene's germline CDR1 is SGHNT and CDR2 YYREEE (reference sequence). V lost 2 bases and J 6 bases, leaving 18 bases between the germline ends. The CDR3 runs 15 residues. The CDR3 is CASSFRSQGYAEQYF. CDR3 bases: TGTGCCAGCAGCTTTAGGTCCCAGGGGTACGCCGAGCAGTACTTC.

The CDR3 coding sequence is TGTGCCAGCAGACTTAGGGACAGGGTTAACTATGGCTACACCTTC. Translating gives CASRLRDRVNYGYTF. The chain has TRBV28 and TRBJ1-2, with 9 nucleotides matching TRBD1. CDR3 length: 15 amino acids. The germline V gene encodes CDR1 MDHEN and CDR2 SYDVKM. With 6 bases clipped from V and 1 base from J, the junction kept 6 bases outside the gene matches.

The rearrangement links TRBV18 to TRBJ2-5; no clear D. Trimming shortened V by 5 bases and J by 2 bases, and 9 bases separated the two germline ends. Germline lookup yields CDR1 KGHSH and CDR2 LQKENI. The CDR3 has 13 residues. The CDR3 DNA reads TGTGCCAGCTCATTCTCTAAACAAGAGACCCAGTACTTC. It specifies CASSFSKQETQYF.

In DNA, the CDR3 is TGTGCCAGCAGTGAGGGGGACAGGGTGGTCAGGGAGCAGTACTTC. Protein sequence: CASSEGDRVVREQYF. This chain uses TRBV6-1 with TRBJ2-7, with TRBD1 identical over 9 bases. The junction had 10 bases not matched to a gene; V was cut back by 3 bases and J by 7 bases. The germline CDR1 and CDR2 sequences are MNHNS and SASEGT. The CDR3 extends over 15 amino acids.